Listed here are 20 T cell receptor beta chains from one sample, sequenced in a study of Ad26.COV2.S vaccination and SARS-CoV-2 variants. The protocol was immunoSEQ multiplex PCR, while the TCRdb copy is restricted to in-frame clones and leaves out a portion. The table records about 350,000 clones, 75% to 90% of them present only once. As for treatment: around 19 received Ad26.COV2.S at low or high dose, single or two shots; 5 received placebo; per-sample allocation not given. The investigators took samples on day 63 after the first vaccine or placebo injection. The starting material was peripheral blood, obtained in a trial of Ad26.COV2.S vaccine versus placebo. The receptor source for this set is a person between 18 and 65 years old who received the Ad26.COV2.S COVID-19 vaccine or a placebo.

The table lists this clone with a count of one. The rearrangement joins TRBV24-1 to TRBJ1-5; 8 nucleotides line up with TRBD1. The CDR3 runs to 21 residues. The germline V gene has CDR1 KGHDR and CDR2 SFDVKD. V lost 7 bases to trimming and J lost 0 bases; unmatched junction nucleotides: 22. As DNA, the CDR3 is TGTGCCACCAGCGCTAACCCGCGGACAGGGAGCCGCGCGTATAGCAATCAGCCCCAGCATTTT. It is translated as CATSANPRTGSRAYSNQPQHF.

The rearrangement uses TRBV28 and TRBJ1-2; 7 bases match TRBD1. V was pared by 3 bases and J by 6 bases, with 7 bases of the junction left unmatched. Germline V lookup: CDR1 MDHEN, CDR2 SYDVKM. CDR3 length: 14 amino acids. The CDR3 DNA sequence: TGTGCCAGCAGTTTGTTCACAGGGGAGGATGGCTACACCTTC. Translated: CASSLFTGEDGYTF.

This chain links TRBV9 with TRBJ2-1; 9 bases map to TRBD2. The ends lost 0 bases at V and 8 bases at J; junction bases unmatched: 6. Germline V gives CDR1 SGDLS, CDR2 YYNGEE. This CDR3 comprises 15 residues. The CDR3: CASSVGDSGSDEQFF. CDR3 nucleotides: TGTGCCAGCAGCGTAGGGGATAGCGGGAGCGATGAGCAGTTCTTC.

This sequence joins TRBV25-1 and TRBJ2-7, with D possibly TRBD2 on 5 matching bases. Germline V gene sequence: CDR1 MGHDK, CDR2 SYGVNS. The V end lost 3 bases, the J end lost 7 bases, and 10 bases lay between the germline ends. The CDR3 is made up of 12 amino acids. CDR3 sequence reads: CASSDPPGEQYF. The CDR3 DNA reads as TGTGCCAGCAGTGACCCGCCGGGGGAGCAGTACTTC.

In this sample, this clone turned up a few times. The chain combines TRBV28 with TRBJ1-5, with D perhaps matching TRBD1 (6 bases). CDR1 is MDHEN and CDR2 is SYDVKM in the germline V gene. V gave up 6 bases and J gave up 6 bases, with 9 bases separating them. The CDR3 is 12 amino acids. This chain's CDR3 is CASSRGGQPQHF. Written as DNA, the CDR3 is TGTGCCAGCAGCCGAGGGGGTCAGCCCCAGCATTTT.

This chain links TRBV18 with TRBJ2-3; D remains ambiguous. The CDR3 length is 15 residues. Germline V lookup: CDR1 KGHSH, CDR2 LQKENI. Trimming left V 3 bases short and J 0 bases short, with 10 bases between. The CDR3, as DNA: TGTGCCAGCTCACCTTTGCCCTCTAGCACAGATACGCAGTATTTT. Translating it yields CASSPLPSSTDTQYF. Complete variable domain (other parts from reference TRBV18 and TRBJ2-3): NAGVMQNPRHLVRRRGQEARLRCSPMKGHSHVYWYRQLPEEGLKFMVYLQKENIIDESGMPKERFSAEFPKEGPSILRIQQVVRGDSAAYFCASSPLPSSTDTQYFGPGTRLTVL.

The chain uses TRBV6-5 and TRBJ2-1; 9 bases are a match to TRBD2. CDR1 and CDR2 (germline): MNHEY, SVGAGI. The V gene end was trimmed by 6 bases and the J gene end by 7 bases; junction bases not matched to a gene: 10. The CDR3 spans 15 residues. The CDR3 DNA reads as TGTGCCAGCAGGAGCCTACTAGCGGGCCCGAATGAGCAGTTCTTC. Amino acids: CASRSLLAGPNEQFF.

This rearrangement joins TRBV2 to TRBJ1-2; D ambiguous. CDR1 is SNHLY and CDR2 is FYNNEI in the germline V gene. The V gene lost 4 bases and the J gene lost 5 bases, with 11 bases spanning the gap. The CDR3 is 13 amino acids. The CDR3 DNA is TGTGCCAGCAGTGTGGTTGATGGTTATGGCTACACCTTC. Encoded protein: CASSVVDGYGYTF.

The chain carries TRBV19 and TRBJ1-5; the D gene is possibly TRBD1 (6 bases). This CDR3 contains 14 residues. V lost 5 bases and J 4 bases, leaving 12 bases between the germline ends. The germline CDR1 and CDR2 sequences are LNHDA and SQIVND (reference sequence). CDR3 in DNA: TGTGCCAGTAGTCTAGGACAGCCGAATCAGCCCCAGCATTTT. Its translation: CASSLGQPNQPQHF.

The V call is TRBV29-1, the J call TRBJ2-7; no reliable D call. CDR3 length: 16 residues. Germline CDR1 SQVTM, CDR2 ANQGSEA. The germline V and J ends were trimmed by 4 bases and 3 bases, with 22 bases remaining between them. CDR3 residues: CSVAGRAGATHYEQYF. In nucleotides, the CDR3 is TGCAGCGTTGCGGGTAGGGCAGGAGCGACCCACTACGAGCAGTACTTC.

This chain connects TRBV14 to TRBJ2-7; TRBD1 is a possible D gene (6 bases). V lost 1 base to trimming and J lost 6 bases, with 19 bases between them. Germline V gene sequence: CDR1 SGHDN, CDR2 FVKESK. This CDR3 is 16 amino acids long. CDR3 region: CASSQGVGGQSAEQYF. CDR3 nucleotides: TGTGCCAGCAGCCAAGGGGTCGGAGGACAGTCGGCCGAGCAGTACTTC.

The rearrangement uses TRBV7-2 and TRBJ1-2; 9 positions match TRBD1. This CDR3 region has 15 residues. Germline values: CDR1 SGHTA, CDR2 FQGNSA. J lost 4 bases, V lost 5 bases, and 8 bases had no gene match. The CDR3 is CASSPRTGEGYGYTF. The CDR3, as DNA: TGTGCCAGCAGCCCAAGGACAGGGGAAGGCTATGGCTACACCTTC.

Written as DNA, the CDR3 is TGTGCCAGCAGCTTAGAGTACAGGGTTAATGAAAAACTGTTTTTT. As protein: CASSLEYRVNEKLFF. The V gene is TRBV11-2, the J gene TRBJ1-4, with a tentative D call TRBD1 (6 bases). The CDR3 runs to 15 residues. Germline values: CDR1 SGHAT, CDR2 FQNNGV. Trimming removed 0 bases at V and 4 bases at J, with 9 bases between.

This clone was recorded a few times. The V call is TRBV6-2 or TRBV6-3, the J call TRBJ2-7; 10 bases are shared with TRBD1. J was trimmed by 3 bases and V by 4 bases; bases with no gene match: 3. Germline V gene sequence: CDR1 MNHEY, CDR2 SVGEGT. CDR3 length equals 14 residues. CDR3 bases: TGTGCCAGCAGTTTTTGGGACAGGGGCTACGAGCAGTACTTC. Protein product: CASSFWDRGYEQYF.

The chain is built from TRBV5-1 and TRBJ2-7; no reliable D call. The germline V gene encodes CDR1 SGHRS and CDR2 YFSETQ. The V end was cut by 5 bases, the J end by 4 bases, with 16 bases between. This CDR3 has 14 residues. CDR3 coding DNA: TGCGCCAGCAGACCACAACCTGGCCAGTACGAGCAGTACTTC. As protein: CASRPQPGQYEQYF.

The chain recombines TRBV29-1 with TRBJ1-1; D may be TRBD1 (5 bases). V shed 6 bases and J shed 1 base, with 12 bases lying between them. From germline, CDR1 is SQVTM and CDR2 ANQGSEA. The CDR3 is made up of 13 amino acids. The CDR3 bases are TGCAGCGTAATGGACAACCCGAACACTGAAGCTTTCTTT. Protein product: CSVMDNPNTEAFF.

J is TRBJ1-5 and V is TRBV27, with 8 bases aligning to TRBD1. The CDR3 length is 17 residues. From germline, CDR1 is MNHEY and CDR2 SMNVEV (reference sequence). V dropped 6 bases and J dropped 0; count of bases not matched to a gene: 10. CDR3 residues: CASSPLQGDYSNQPQHF. In DNA, the CDR3 is TGTGCCAGCAGCCCCTTACAGGGGGATTATAGCAATCAGCCCCAGCATTTT.

V gene TRBV6-2 or TRBV6-3 combines with J gene TRBJ1-1; D gene uncertain. CDR1 and CDR2 (germline): MNHEY, SVGEGT. The V gene lost 5 bases and the J gene lost 4 bases, with 11 bases spanning the gap. The CDR3 extends over 13 amino acids. CDR3 region: CASSQDGTTEAFF. DNA of the CDR3: TGTGCCAGCAGTCAGGACGGAACCACTGAAGCTTTCTTT.

The CDR3 here is CASSPLPGLANLEQFF. The CDR3 DNA reads as TGTGCCAGCAGCCCTCTCCCGGGACTAGCGAACCTTGAGCAGTTCTTC. The chain uses TRBV3-1 (or the pseudogene TRBV3-2) and TRBJ2-1, with 10 bases aligning to TRBD2. This CDR3 spans 16 amino acids. Germline trimming cut 4 bases from V and 9 bases from J; bases unmatched to any gene: 12. Germline lookup yields CDR1 LGHDT and CDR2 YNNKEL (reference sequence).

This chain uses TRBV18 with TRBJ2-6, with 8 bases lining up with TRBD1. Germline CDR1 and CDR2: KGHSH and LQKENI. Trimming at V came to 6 bases and at J to 2 bases, leaving 6 bases not matched to a gene. The CDR3 has 16 amino acids. The CDR3 DNA sequence: TGTGCCAGCTCCCAGGGGGCAGGGACTGGGGCCAACGTCCTGACTTTC. Its translation: CASSQGAGTGANVLTF.